This TCR beta chain was identified during a study of T-cell memory formation after mild COVID-19. Study findings and constraints: Day 15 to 85 contractors were CD4/CD8 balanced; later expanders leaned CD4+. The second-wave clones peaking on day 37 were not confirmed as SARS-CoV-2-specific. The study found contracting CD4+ clones mainly in CM and EM and contracting CD8+ clones in EMRA.

Regarding this clonotype: The antigen is undetermined.

The CDR3 sequence is 19 residues long. CDR1 is SGDLS, CDR2 YYNGEE, per germline. J was trimmed by 3 bases and V by 7 bases; bases with no gene match: 23. TCRalpha and TCRbeta libraries used 5'RACE with constant-segment primers and UMIs. Using its own MiXCR run on the 5' RACE reads, TCRdb lists one record per CDR3 protein. This table holds hundreds of thousands of distinct CDR3 sequences, 23% found once. This sequence was found in an adult woman who had mild COVID-19 (a few samples of this study predate the infection). Cell type and time point are not known. The chain is built from TRBV9 and TRBJ2-7, with 9 nucleotides matching TRBD1. Sequenced input: PBMCs or a T cell subset sorted from them (not recorded which). In nucleotides, the CDR3 is TGTGCCAGCTCCTCTCTAGGAGAGGCGGGACAGGGCAGAGTCTACGAGCAGTACTTC. This sequence encodes CASSSLGEAGQGRVYEQYF.